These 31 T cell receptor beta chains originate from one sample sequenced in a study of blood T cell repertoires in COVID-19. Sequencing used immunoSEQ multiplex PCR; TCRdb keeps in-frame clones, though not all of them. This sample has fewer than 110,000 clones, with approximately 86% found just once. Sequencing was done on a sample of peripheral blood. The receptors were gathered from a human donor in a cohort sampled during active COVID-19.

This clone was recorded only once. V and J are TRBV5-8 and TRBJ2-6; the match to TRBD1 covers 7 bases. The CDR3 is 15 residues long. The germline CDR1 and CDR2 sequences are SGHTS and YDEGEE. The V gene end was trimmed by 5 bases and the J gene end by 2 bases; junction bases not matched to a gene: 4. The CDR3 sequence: CASRKGAPGANVLTF. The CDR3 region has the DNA TGTGCCAGCAGGAAGGGGGCGCCTGGGGCCAACGTCCTGACTTTC. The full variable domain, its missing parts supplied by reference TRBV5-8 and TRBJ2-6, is EAGVTQSPTHLIKTRGQQATLRCSPISGHTSVYWYQQALGLGLQFLLWYDEGEERNRGNFPPRFSGRQFPNYSSELNVNALELEDSALYLCASRKGAPGANVLTFGAGSRLTVL.

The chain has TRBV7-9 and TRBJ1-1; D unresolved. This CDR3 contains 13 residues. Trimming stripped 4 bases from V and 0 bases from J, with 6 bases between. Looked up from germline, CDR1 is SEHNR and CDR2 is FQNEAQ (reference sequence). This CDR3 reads CASSYAVNTEAFF. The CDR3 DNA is TGTGCCAGCAGCTACGCGGTGAACACTGAAGCTTTCTTT. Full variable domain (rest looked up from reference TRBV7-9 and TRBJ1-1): DTGVSQNPRHKITKRGQNVTFRCDPISEHNRLYWYRQTLGQGPEFLTYFQNEAQLEKSRLLSDRFSAERPKGSFSTLEIQRTEQGDSAMYLCASSYAVNTEAFFGQGTRLTVV.

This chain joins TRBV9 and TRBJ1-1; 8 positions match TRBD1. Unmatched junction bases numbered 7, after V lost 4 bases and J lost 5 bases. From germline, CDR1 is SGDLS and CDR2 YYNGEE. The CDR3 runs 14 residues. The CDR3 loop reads CASSPTGGITEAFF. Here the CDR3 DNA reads TGTGCCAGCAGCCCAACAGGGGGAATTACTGAAGCTTTCTTT.

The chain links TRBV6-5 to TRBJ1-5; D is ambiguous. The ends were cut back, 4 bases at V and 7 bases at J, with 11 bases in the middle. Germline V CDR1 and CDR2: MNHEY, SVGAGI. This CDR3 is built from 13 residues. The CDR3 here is CASSLGERQPQHF. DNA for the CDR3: TGTGCCAGCAGTTTGGGAGAGCGGCAGCCCCAGCATTTT.

The CDR3 here is CASSIDRTGLRGYTF. In DNA form, the CDR3 reads TGTGCCAGCAGCATAGACAGGACAGGGTTAAGGGGCTACACCTTC. The chain links TRBV9 to TRBJ1-2; 8 nucleotides align to TRBD1. CDR3 size: 15 residues. CDR1 and CDR2 (germline): SGDLS, YYNGEE. V trimming: 4 bases; J trimming: 8 bases; junction bases outside the gene matches: 13.

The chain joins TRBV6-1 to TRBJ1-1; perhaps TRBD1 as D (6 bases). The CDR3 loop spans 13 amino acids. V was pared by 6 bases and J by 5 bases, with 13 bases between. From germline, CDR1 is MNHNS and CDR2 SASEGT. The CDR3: CASRTHRETEAFF. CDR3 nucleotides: TGTGCCAGCAGAACCCACAGGGAGACTGAAGCTTTCTTT.

Here the CDR3 DNA reads TGTGCCAGCAGTTCTCCTCCTAGCGGATTAGGGTACTTC. Its protein is CASSSPPSGLGYF. This rearrangement joins TRBV6-2 or TRBV6-3 to TRBJ2-7, with 7 positions matching TRBD2. The CDR3 extends over 13 amino acids. Germline-derived CDR1 and CDR2 are MNHEY and SVGEGT. V trimming: 4 bases; J trimming: 12 bases; junction bases outside the gene matches: 12.

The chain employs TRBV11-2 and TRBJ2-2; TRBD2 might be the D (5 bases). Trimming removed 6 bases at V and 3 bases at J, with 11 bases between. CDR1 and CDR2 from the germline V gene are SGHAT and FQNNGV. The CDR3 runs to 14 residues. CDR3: CASSRAGDTGELFF. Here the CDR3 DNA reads TGTGCCAGCAGTCGGGCGGGTGACACCGGGGAGCTGTTTTTT.

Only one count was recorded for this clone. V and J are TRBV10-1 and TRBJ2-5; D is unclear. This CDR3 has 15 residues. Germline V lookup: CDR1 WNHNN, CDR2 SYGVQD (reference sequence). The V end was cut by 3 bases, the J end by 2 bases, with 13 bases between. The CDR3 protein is CASSDRGELQETQYF. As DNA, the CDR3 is TGCGCCAGCAGTGATCGCGGAGAGTTACAAGAGACCCAGTACTTC.

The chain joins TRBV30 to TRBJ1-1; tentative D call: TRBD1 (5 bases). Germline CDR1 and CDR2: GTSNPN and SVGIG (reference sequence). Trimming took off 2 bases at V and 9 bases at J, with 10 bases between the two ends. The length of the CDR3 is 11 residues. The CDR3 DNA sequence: TGTGCCTGGAGTCCGCAGGGAAAAGCTTTCTTT. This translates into CAWSPQGKAFF.

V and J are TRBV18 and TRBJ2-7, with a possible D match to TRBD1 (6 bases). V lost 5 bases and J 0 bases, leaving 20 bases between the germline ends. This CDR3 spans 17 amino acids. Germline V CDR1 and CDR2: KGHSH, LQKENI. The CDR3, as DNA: TGTGCCAGCTCAATAACAGGGCCGGGGCCGCGCTCCTACGAGCAGTACTTC. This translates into CASSITGPGPRSYEQYF.

CDR3 protein: CASSLRGVGNQPQHF. CDR3 nucleotides: TGTGCCAGCAGTTTACGGGGTGTAGGGAATCAGCCCCAGCATTTT. This chain links TRBV27 with TRBJ1-5; D gene unclear. V dropped 2 bases and J dropped 4 bases, with 12 bases sitting between them. Germline V gene sequence: CDR1 MNHEY, CDR2 SMNVEV (reference sequence). CDR3 length: 15 amino acids.

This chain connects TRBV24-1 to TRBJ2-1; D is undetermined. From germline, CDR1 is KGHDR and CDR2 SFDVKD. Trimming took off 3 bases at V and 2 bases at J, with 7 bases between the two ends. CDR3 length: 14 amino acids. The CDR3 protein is CATSDKPPYNEQFF. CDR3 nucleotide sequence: TGTGCCACCAGTGATAAGCCCCCCTACAATGAGCAGTTCTTC.

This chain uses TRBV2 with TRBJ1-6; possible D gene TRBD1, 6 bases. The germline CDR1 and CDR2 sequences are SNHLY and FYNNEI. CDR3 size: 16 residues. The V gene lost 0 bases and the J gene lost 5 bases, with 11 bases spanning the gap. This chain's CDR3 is CASSEAGAVDNSPLHF. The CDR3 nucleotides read TGTGCCAGCAGTGAAGCGGGGGCTGTAGATAATTCACCCCTCCACTTT.

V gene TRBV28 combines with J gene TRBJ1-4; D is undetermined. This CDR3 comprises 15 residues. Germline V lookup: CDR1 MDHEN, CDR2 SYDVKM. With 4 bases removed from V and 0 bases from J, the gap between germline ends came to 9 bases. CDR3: CASSSHGTTNEKLFF. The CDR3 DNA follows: TGTGCCAGCAGTTCCCACGGGACAACTAATGAAAAACTGTTTTTT.

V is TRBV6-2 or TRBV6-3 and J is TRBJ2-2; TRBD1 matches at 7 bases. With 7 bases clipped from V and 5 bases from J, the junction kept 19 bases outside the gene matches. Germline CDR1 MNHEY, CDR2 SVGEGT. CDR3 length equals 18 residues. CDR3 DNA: TGTGCCAGCACCCCCTTCCTACGGGACAGTATGCGAACCGGGGAGCTGTTTTTT. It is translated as CASTPFLRDSMRTGELFF.

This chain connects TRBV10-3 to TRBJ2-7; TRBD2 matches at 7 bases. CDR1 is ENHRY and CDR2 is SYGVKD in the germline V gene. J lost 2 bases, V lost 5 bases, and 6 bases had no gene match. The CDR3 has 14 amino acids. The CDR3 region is CAISWGGETYEQYF. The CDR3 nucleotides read TGTGCCATCAGTTGGGGGGGAGAGACCTACGAGCAGTACTTC.

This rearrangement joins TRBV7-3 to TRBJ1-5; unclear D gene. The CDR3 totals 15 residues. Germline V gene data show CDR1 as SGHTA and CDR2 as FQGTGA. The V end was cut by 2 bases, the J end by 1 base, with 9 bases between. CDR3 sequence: CASSLVAGSNQPQHF. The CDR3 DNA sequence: TGTGCCAGCAGCTTAGTCGCCGGGAGCAATCAGCCCCAGCATTTT.

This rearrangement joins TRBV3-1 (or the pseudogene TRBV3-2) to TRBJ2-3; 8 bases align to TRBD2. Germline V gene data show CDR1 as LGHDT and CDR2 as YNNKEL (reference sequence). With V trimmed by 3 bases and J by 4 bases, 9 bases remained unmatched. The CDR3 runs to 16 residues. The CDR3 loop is CASSHASSSGSDTQYF. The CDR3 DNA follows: TGTGCCAGCAGCCACGCGTCGTCTAGCGGGTCAGATACGCAGTATTTT.

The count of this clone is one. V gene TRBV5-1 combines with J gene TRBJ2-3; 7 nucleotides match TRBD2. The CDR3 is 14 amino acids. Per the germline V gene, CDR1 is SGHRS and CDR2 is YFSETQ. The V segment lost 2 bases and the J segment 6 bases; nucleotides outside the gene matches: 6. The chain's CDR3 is CASSLILAEDTQYF. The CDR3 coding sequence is TGCGCCAGCAGCTTAATCCTAGCGGAGGATACGCAGTATTTT.

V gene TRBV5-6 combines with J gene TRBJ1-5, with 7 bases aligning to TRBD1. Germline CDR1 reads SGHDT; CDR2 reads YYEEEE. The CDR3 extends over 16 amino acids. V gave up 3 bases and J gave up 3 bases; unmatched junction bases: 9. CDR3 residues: CASSWGTGANNQPQHF. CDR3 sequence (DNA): TGTGCCAGCAGCTGGGGAACAGGGGCGAACAATCAGCCCCAGCATTTT.

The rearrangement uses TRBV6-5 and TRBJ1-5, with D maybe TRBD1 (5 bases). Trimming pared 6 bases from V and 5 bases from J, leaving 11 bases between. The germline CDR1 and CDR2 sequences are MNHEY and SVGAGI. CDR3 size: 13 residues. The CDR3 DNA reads TGTGCCAGCAGCCGGGGCGGGGATCAGCCCCAGCATTTT. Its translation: CASSRGGDQPQHF.

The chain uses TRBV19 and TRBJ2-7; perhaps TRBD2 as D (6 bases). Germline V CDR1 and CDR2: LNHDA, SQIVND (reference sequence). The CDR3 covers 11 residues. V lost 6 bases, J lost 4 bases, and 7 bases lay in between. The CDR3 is CASSGGYEQYF. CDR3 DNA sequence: TGTGCCAGTAGCGGGGGATACGAGCAGTACTTC.

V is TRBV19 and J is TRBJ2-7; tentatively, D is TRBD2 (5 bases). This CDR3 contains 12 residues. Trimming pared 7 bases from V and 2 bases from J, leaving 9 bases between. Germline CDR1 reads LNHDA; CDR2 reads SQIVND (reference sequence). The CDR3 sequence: CASIGKAYEQYF. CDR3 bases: TGTGCCAGTATCGGGAAAGCCTACGAGCAGTACTTC.

The CDR3 loop reads CASSPLGTSGVITDTQYF. The CDR3 nucleotides read TGTGCCAGCTCACCCCTTGGGACTAGCGGGGTGATCACAGATACGCAGTATTTT. The V gene is TRBV18, the J gene TRBJ2-3, with 13 bases lining up with TRBD2. There are 18 residues in the CDR3. V shed 3 bases, J shed 2 bases, and the junction held 8 bases outside the gene matches. Germline CDR1 KGHSH, CDR2 LQKENI.

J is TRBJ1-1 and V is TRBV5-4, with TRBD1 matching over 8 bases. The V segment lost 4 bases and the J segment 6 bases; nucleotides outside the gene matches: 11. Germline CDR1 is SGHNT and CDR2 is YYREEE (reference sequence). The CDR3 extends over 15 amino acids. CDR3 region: CASSRQQGVRAEAFF. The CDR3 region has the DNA TGTGCCAGCAGCCGACAACAGGGGGTTCGGGCTGAAGCTTTCTTT.

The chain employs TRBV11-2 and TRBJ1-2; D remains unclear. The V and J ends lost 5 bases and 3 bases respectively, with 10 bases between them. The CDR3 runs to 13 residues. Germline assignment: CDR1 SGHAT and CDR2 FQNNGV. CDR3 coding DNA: TGTGCCAGCAGCCCGTCCGGTGACTATGGCTACACCTTC. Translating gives CASSPSGDYGYTF.

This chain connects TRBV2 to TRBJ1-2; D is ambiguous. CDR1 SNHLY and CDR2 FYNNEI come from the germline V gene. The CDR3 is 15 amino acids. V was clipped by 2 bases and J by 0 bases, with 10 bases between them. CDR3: CASSEPRLANYGYTF. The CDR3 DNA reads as TGTGCCAGCAGTGAACCCAGGCTGGCTAACTATGGCTACACCTTC. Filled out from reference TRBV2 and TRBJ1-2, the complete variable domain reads EPEVTQTPSHQVTQMGQEVILRCVPISNHLYFYWYRQILGQKVEFLVSFYNNEISEKSEIFDDQFSVERPDGSNFTLKIRSTKLEDSAMYFCASSEPRLANYGYTFGSGTRLTVV.

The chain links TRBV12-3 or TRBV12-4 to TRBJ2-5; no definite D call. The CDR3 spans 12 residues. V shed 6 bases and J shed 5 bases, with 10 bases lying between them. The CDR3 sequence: CASSYPRETQYF. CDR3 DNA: TGTGCCAGCAGCTACCCCCGGGAGACCCAGTACTTC.

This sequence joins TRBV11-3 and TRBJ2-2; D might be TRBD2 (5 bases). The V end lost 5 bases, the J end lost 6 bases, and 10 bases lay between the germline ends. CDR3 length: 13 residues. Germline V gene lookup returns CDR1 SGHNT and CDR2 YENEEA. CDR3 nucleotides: TGTGCCAGCAGCGGGTTCGGGGCCGGGGAGCTGTTTTTT. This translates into CASSGFGAGELFF.

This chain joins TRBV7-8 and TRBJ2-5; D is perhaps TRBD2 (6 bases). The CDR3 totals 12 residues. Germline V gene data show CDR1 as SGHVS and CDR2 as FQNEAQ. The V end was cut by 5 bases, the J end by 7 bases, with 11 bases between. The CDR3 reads CASSRDSGTQYF. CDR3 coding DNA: TGTGCCAGCAGCCGGGACTCTGGGACCCAGTACTTC.